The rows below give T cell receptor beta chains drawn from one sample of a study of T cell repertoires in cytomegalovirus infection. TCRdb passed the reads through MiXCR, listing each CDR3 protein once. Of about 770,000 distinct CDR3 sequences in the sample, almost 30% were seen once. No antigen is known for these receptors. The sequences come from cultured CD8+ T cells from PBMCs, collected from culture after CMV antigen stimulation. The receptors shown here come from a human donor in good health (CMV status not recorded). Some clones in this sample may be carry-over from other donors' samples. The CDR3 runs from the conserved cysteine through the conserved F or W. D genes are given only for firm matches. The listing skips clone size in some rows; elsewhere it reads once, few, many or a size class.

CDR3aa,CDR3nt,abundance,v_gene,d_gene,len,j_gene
CSVATMDGPYEQYF,TGCAGCGTCGCCACTATGGACGGACCCTACGAGCAGTACTTC,few,TRBV29-1,-,14,TRBJ2-7
CASSSDPMNTEAFF,TGTGCCAGCAGCTCGGACCCAATGAACACTGAAGCTTTCTTT,-,TRBV5-4,-,14,TRBJ1-1
CATVTDTQYF,TGTGCCACCGTTACGGATACGCAGTATTTT,many,TRBV7-9,-,10,TRBJ2-3
CASSPFDSLPTLWANVLTF,TGTGCCAGCAGTCCTTTCGACAGTCTGCCTACGTTGTGGGCCAACGTCCTGACTTTC,-,TRBV28,-,19,TRBJ2-6
CASSVQYNEQFF,TGTGCCAGCAGCGTACAGTACAATGAGCAGTTCTTC,many,TRBV7-2,-,12,TRBJ2-1
CSASDQDRPRPGEQFF,TGCAGTGCTAGTGACCAGGACAGGCCACGTCCGGGTGAGCAGTTCTTC,-,TRBV20-1,TRBD1,16,TRBJ2-1
CASSLEDGLDTQYF,TGTGCCAGCAGCTTGGAGGACGGGCTAGATACGCAGTATTTT,-,TRBV11-2,-,14,TRBJ2-3
CASSVGSGANVLTF,TGTGCCAGCAGCGTGGGTTCTGGGGCCAACGTCCTGACTTTC,many,TRBV9,-,14,TRBJ2-6
CASSLMGGMRTDTQYF,TGTGCCAGCAGCTTAATGGGGGGAATGAGGACAGATACGCAGTATTTT,many,TRBV7-2,-,16,TRBJ2-3
CASSQEGGLARETQYF,TGCGCCAGCAGCCAAGAAGGGGGACTAGCCAGAGAGACCCAGTACTTC,-,TRBV4-1,TRBD2,16,TRBJ2-5